Listed below are T cell receptor beta chains from one sample, sequenced in a study of Ad26.COV2.S vaccination and SARS-CoV-2 variants. Libraries were prepared by immunoSEQ multiplex PCR; TCRdb keeps only in-frame clonotypes and omits some of them. The sample comprises hundreds of thousands of clones, roughly 90% of which are singletons, and over 1.3% rests with the top ten. The sample was peripheral blood, taken in a trial of Ad26.COV2.S vaccine versus placebo. The receptors were sampled from a person between 18 and 60 years old who received the Ad26.COV2.S COVID-19 vaccine or a placebo. Both conserved end residues are part of each CDR3. Fields, in order: J gene, D gene, V gene, clone size, CDR3 protein, CDR3 DNA. A D gene is named only where the DNA matches it firmly. For some rows the clone size is stated as once, few or many, or as a class when expanded; others skip it.

j_call: TRBJ2-3; d_call: .; v_call: TRBV5-4; clone_size: .; cdr3_aa: CASSLGSTDTQYF; cdr3_nt: TGTGCCAGCAGCTTGGGCTCCACAGATACGCAGTATTTT
j_call: TRBJ2-7; d_call: .; v_call: TRBV19; clone_size: .; cdr3_aa: CASSIGGSYEQYF; cdr3_nt: TGTGCCAGTAGTATTGGGGGATCCTACGAGCAGTACTTC
j_call: TRBJ2-3; d_call: TRBD2; v_call: TRBV6-5; clone_size: .; cdr3_aa: CASSYVGGATDTQYF; cdr3_nt: TGTGCCAGCAGTTACGTCGGGGGGGCCACAGATACGCAGTATTTT
j_call: TRBJ2-1; d_call: .; v_call: TRBV9; clone_size: .; cdr3_aa: CASRPDTTYNEQFF; cdr3_nt: TGTGCCAGCAGGCCGGACACAACTTACAATGAGCAGTTCTTC
j_call: TRBJ2-4; d_call: .; v_call: TRBV18; clone_size: .; cdr3_aa: CASSLLSGPVAKNIQYF; cdr3_nt: TGTGCCAGCTCATTATTAAGCGGGCCCGTAGCCAAAAACATTCAGTACTTC
j_call: TRBJ2-1; d_call: TRBD1; v_call: TRBV27; clone_size: .; cdr3_aa: CASRTGRNNEQFF; cdr3_nt: TGTGCCAGCCGGACAGGCCGGAACAATGAGCAGTTCTTC
j_call: TRBJ2-3; d_call: .; v_call: TRBV11-2; clone_size: .; cdr3_aa: CASNPLGVGGTDTQYF; cdr3_nt: TGTGCCAGCAACCCTCTTGGGGTCGGAGGCACAGATACGCAGTATTTT
j_call: TRBJ1-4; d_call: .; v_call: TRBV4-1; clone_size: .; cdr3_aa: CASSQTGLEKLFF; cdr3_nt: TGCGCCAGCAGCCAAACAGGGTTAGAAAAACTGTTTTTT
j_call: TRBJ1-1; d_call: .; v_call: TRBV9; clone_size: .; cdr3_aa: CASSAQGFGATEAFF; cdr3_nt: TGTGCCAGCAGCGCGCAGGGGTTTGGGGCTACTGAAGCTTTCTTT
j_call: TRBJ2-7; d_call: TRBD1; v_call: TRBV6-5; clone_size: .; cdr3_aa: CASTQGAGEQYF; cdr3_nt: TGTGCCAGCACACAGGGGGCTGGCGAGCAGTACTTC
j_call: TRBJ1-5; d_call: .; v_call: TRBV6-5; clone_size: few; cdr3_aa: CASDLDHRNQPQHF; cdr3_nt: TGTGCCAGCGATTTAGATCATCGCAATCAGCCCCAGCATTTT
j_call: TRBJ1-3; d_call: .; v_call: TRBV4-3; clone_size: .; cdr3_aa: CASSQDWGDTIYF; cdr3_nt: TGCGCCAGCAGCCAAGATTGGGGTGACACCATATATTTT
j_call: TRBJ1-5; d_call: .; v_call: TRBV6-1; clone_size: .; cdr3_aa: CASSDLTPDQPQHF; cdr3_nt: TGTGCCAGCAGTGACCTGACACCCGATCAGCCCCAGCATTTT
j_call: TRBJ1-6; d_call: .; v_call: TRBV3-1/TRBV3-2; clone_size: .; cdr3_aa: CASSPFRDRYNSPLHF; cdr3_nt: TGTGCCAGCAGCCCTTTCCGGGACCGGTATAATTCACCCCTCCACTTT
j_call: TRBJ1-1; d_call: .; v_call: TRBV12-3/TRBV12-4; clone_size: .; cdr3_aa: CASSLAGTEAFF; cdr3_nt: TGTGCCAGCAGTTTAGCCGGGACTGAAGCTTTCTTT
j_call: TRBJ1-3; d_call: .; v_call: TRBV4-1; clone_size: .; cdr3_aa: CASSQGPTPENTIYF; cdr3_nt: TGCGCCAGCAGCCAAGGACCAACTCCGGAAAACACCATATATTTT
j_call: TRBJ2-2; d_call: .; v_call: TRBV29-1; clone_size: .; cdr3_aa: CSVDKGRDTGELFF; cdr3_nt: TGCAGCGTTGACAAGGGACGCGACACCGGGGAGCTGTTTTTT
j_call: TRBJ2-7; d_call: TRBD2; v_call: TRBV19; clone_size: once; cdr3_aa: CASSPGLAGVGEQYF; cdr3_nt: TGTGCCAGTAGTCCTGGACTAGCGGGAGTGGGCGAGCAGTACTTC
j_call: TRBJ1-1; d_call: .; v_call: TRBV7-8; clone_size: .; cdr3_aa: CASSPGRTEAFF; cdr3_nt: TGTGCCAGCAGCCCCGGGCGGACTGAAGCTTTCTTT
j_call: TRBJ2-7; d_call: .; v_call: TRBV7-9; clone_size: .; cdr3_aa: CASSLGGQAYEQYF; cdr3_nt: TGTGCCAGCAGCTTAGGGGGGCAAGCCTACGAGCAGTACTTC
j_call: TRBJ2-5; d_call: .; v_call: TRBV6-5; clone_size: once; cdr3_aa: CASSYVQQETQYF; cdr3_nt: TGTGCCAGCAGTTACGTGCAGCAAGAGACCCAGTACTTC
j_call: TRBJ2-2; d_call: .; v_call: TRBV5-4; clone_size: .; cdr3_aa: CASSLRGPSNTGELFF; cdr3_nt: TGTGCCAGCAGCTTGAGGGGCCCATCGAACACCGGGGAGCTGTTTTTT
j_call: TRBJ1-1; d_call: TRBD1; v_call: TRBV29-1; clone_size: .; cdr3_aa: CSAPGQTYTEAFF; cdr3_nt: TGCAGCGCCCCGGGACAGACTTACACTGAAGCTTTCTTT
j_call: TRBJ2-1; d_call: TRBD2; v_call: TRBV5-1; clone_size: .; cdr3_aa: CASGLAGASSYNEQFF; cdr3_nt: TGCGCCAGCGGACTAGCGGGGGCGAGCTCCTACAATGAGCAGTTCTTC